The 25 T cell receptor beta chains presented below share a single source sample, sequenced in a study of T cell changes during pregnancy in multiple sclerosis. Sequenced by immunoSEQ multiplex PCR; TCRdb stores in-frame clones only, minus some. The profile shows around 69,000 clones, around 94% of them singletons. The source was peripheral blood, collected in the third trimester of pregnancy. The receptors originated from a female donor in good health, enrolled as a control in a pregnancy study.

The CDR3 protein is CASSQGRGRETQYF. CDR3 in DNA: TGTGCCAGCAGCCAAGGAAGGGGGCGAGAGACCCAGTACTTC. This chain links TRBV6-1 with TRBJ2-5, with 7 bases that match TRBD1. The CDR3 has 14 amino acids. V was clipped by 6 bases and J by 4 bases; unmatched bases: 8. Germline V CDR1 and CDR2: MNHNS, SASEGT.

The chain carries TRBV7-6 and TRBJ2-7, with 9 bases that match TRBD2. The CDR3 is 15 residues long. The ends lost 5 bases at V and 0 bases at J; junction bases unmatched: 5. Germline V CDR1 and CDR2: SGHVS, FNYEAQ. Here the CDR3 reads CASSPGTSSSYEQYF. For the CDR3, the DNA is TGTGCCAGCAGCCCTGGGACTAGCAGCTCCTACGAGCAGTACTTC.

The chain has TRBV19 and TRBJ1-1, with D possibly matching TRBD1 (5 bases). This CDR3 region has 14 residues. The germline V gene has CDR1 LNHDA and CDR2 SQIVND (reference sequence). V was pared by 1 base and J by 6 bases, with 12 bases between. The CDR3 DNA reads TGTGCCAGTAGTATAGGGCAGGGTCTGCCTGAAGCTTTCTTT. This gives the protein CASSIGQGLPEAFF. The whole variable domain, filled in from reference TRBV19 and TRBJ1-1, reads DGGITQSPKYLFRKEGQNVTLSCEQNLNHDAMYWYRQDPGQGLRLIYYSQIVNDFQKGDIAEGYSVSREKKESFPLTVTSAQKNPTAFYLCASSIGQGLPEAFFGQGTRLTVV.

The chain links TRBV7-2 to TRBJ2-7; a possible D gene is TRBD1 (6 bases). This CDR3 is built from 19 residues. The germline V gene has CDR1 SGHTA and CDR2 FQGNSA. Trimming removed 1 base from V and 2 bases from J, with 24 bases in between. As DNA, the CDR3 is TGTGCCAGCAGCTTAGTGGTTTATACATCACCGGGACAAGCCTACGAGCAGTACTTC. Protein product: CASSLVVYTSPGQAYEQYF.

This sequence joins TRBV5-1 and TRBJ2-4, with TRBD2 matching 7 bases. The ends lost 4 bases at V and 3 bases at J; junction bases unmatched: 7. The CDR3 loop spans 15 amino acids. Germline CDR1 reads SGHRS; CDR2 reads YFSETQ. CDR3 nucleotide sequence: TGCGCCAGCAGCCTCTCTGGGGGGGTCAAAAACATTCAGTACTTC. Residues: CASSLSGGVKNIQYF.

V and J are TRBV6-5 and TRBJ2-1, with 8 bases aligning to TRBD1. This CDR3 is built from 14 residues. V shed 4 bases, J shed 10 bases, and the junction held 9 bases outside the gene matches. Germline CDR1 MNHEY, CDR2 SVGAGI. The CDR3 spells CASSFSGTGTEQFF. CDR3 in DNA: TGTGCCAGCAGTTTTTCCGGGACAGGCACCGAGCAGTTCTTC.

The chain couples TRBV2 to TRBJ1-4; D remains ambiguous. Germline lookup yields CDR1 SNHLY and CDR2 FYNNEI. This CDR3 is built from 12 residues. The V end lost 5 bases, the J end lost 13 bases, and 14 bases lay between the germline ends. CDR3 protein: CASSTPLRRLFF. For the CDR3, the DNA is TGTGCCAGCAGTACACCACTAAGAAGACTGTTTTTT.

This rearrangement joins TRBV9 to TRBJ2-7; TRBD1 is a possible D gene (5 bases). Deletions cut 2 bases from V and 0 bases from J, with 9 bases between. This CDR3 contains 14 residues. From germline, CDR1 is SGDLS and CDR2 YYNGEE. The CDR3 DNA follows: TGTGCCAGCAGCGTTTACGACAGCTCCTACGAGCAGTACTTC. Translating gives CASSVYDSSYEQYF.

V gene TRBV18 combines with J gene TRBJ2-1, with D possibly being TRBD2 (6 bases). Trimming stripped 3 bases from V and 9 bases from J, with 15 bases between. The CDR3 is 14 residues long. Germline V gives CDR1 KGHSH, CDR2 LQKENI. CDR3 DNA: TGTGCCAGCTCACCTCGCGGGGTTGATTCTGAGCAGTTCTTC. This translates into CASSPRGVDSEQFF. The full variable domain, its missing parts supplied by reference TRBV18 and TRBJ2-1, is NAGVMQNPRHLVRRRGQEARLRCSPMKGHSHVYWYRQLPEEGLKFMVYLQKENIIDESGMPKERFSAEFPKEGPSILRIQQVVRGDSAAYFCASSPRGVDSEQFFGPGTRLTVL.

This chain uses TRBV7-8 with TRBJ2-7, with D possibly being TRBD1 (5 bases). This CDR3 has 15 residues. Germline V gene lookup returns CDR1 SGHVS and CDR2 FQNEAQ. V was trimmed by 5 bases and J by 2 bases, leaving 16 bases between them. In DNA form, the CDR3 reads TGTGCCAGCAGCCCAAGGAGACAGACCACCTACGAGCAGTACTTC. Residues: CASSPRRQTTYEQYF.

V and J are TRBV28 and TRBJ2-7, with D perhaps matching TRBD1 (6 bases). Germline CDR1 MDHEN, CDR2 SYDVKM. The CDR3 has 15 residues. Trimming stripped 3 bases from V and 0 bases from J, with 12 bases between. CDR3 nucleotide sequence: TGTGCCAGCAGTTTCAGTGGACAGCACTCCTACGAGCAGTACTTC. Protein sequence: CASSFSGQHSYEQYF.

The chain combines TRBV5-1 with TRBJ2-2, with TRBD2 matching 7 bases. The CDR3 loop spans 17 amino acids. Germline V lookup: CDR1 SGHRS, CDR2 YFSETQ. Trimming at V came to 0 bases and at J to 4 bases, leaving 9 bases not matched to a gene. The CDR3 sequence: CASSLVAGGGSTGELFF. The CDR3 nucleotides read TGCGCCAGCAGCTTGGTCGCTGGCGGGGGATCCACCGGGGAGCTGTTTTTT.

The chain has TRBV27 and TRBJ1-5; D is unclear. Germline CDR1 reads MNHEY; CDR2 reads SMNVEV (reference sequence). The CDR3 totals 14 residues. Trimming took 11 bases from V and 0 from J, leaving 14 bases between them. The CDR3: CASRGSYSNQPQHF. CDR3 in DNA: TGTGCCTCACGCGGGAGCTATAGCAATCAGCCCCAGCATTTT.

The V gene is TRBV7-9, the J gene TRBJ2-1, with TRBD1 identical over 10 bases. The V segment lost 5 bases and the J segment 7 bases; nucleotides outside the gene matches: 17. Germline CDR1 reads SEHNR; CDR2 reads FQNEAQ (reference sequence). The length of the CDR3 is 18 residues. CDR3 nucleotides: TGTGCCAGCAGCCTCCTAGTCTCCGGGACAGGGGAATGGAATGAGCAGTTCTTC. This encodes CASSLLVSGTGEWNEQFF. Together with reference TRBV7-9 and TRBJ2-1, the CDR3 gives the full variable domain: DTGVSQNPRHKITKRGQNVTFRCDPISEHNRLYWYRQTLGQGPEFLTYFQNEAQLEKSRLLSDRFSAERPKGSFSTLEIQRTEQGDSAMYLCASSLLVSGTGEWNEQFFGPGTRLTVL.

There are a few counts of this clone. V and J are TRBV7-2 and TRBJ1-2; D remains ambiguous. The germline V and J ends were trimmed by 1 base and 7 bases, with 16 bases remaining between them. The CDR3 spans 15 residues. Germline loops: CDR1 SGHTA, CDR2 FQGNSA. The chain's CDR3 is CASSLEPGLGAGYTF. The CDR3 DNA follows: TGTGCCAGCAGCTTAGAGCCGGGATTGGGAGCTGGCTACACCTTC.

V and J are TRBV5-4 and TRBJ1-3, with 8 bases identical to TRBD1. The CDR3 contains 16 residues. Germline CDR1 and CDR2: SGHNT and YYREEE (reference sequence). V lost 0 bases and J lost 4; bases outside the gene matches: 6. Here the CDR3 reads CASSLVQGASGNTIYF. The CDR3 nucleotides are TGTGCCAGCAGCTTGGTCCAGGGGGCTTCCGGAAACACCATATATTTT.

V is TRBV28 and J is TRBJ1-2; D is unclear. Germline V gene lookup returns CDR1 MDHEN and CDR2 SYDVKM. The CDR3 is made up of 13 amino acids. V was clipped by 11 bases and J by 3 bases, with 16 bases between them. This chain's CDR3 is CASRRGFDYGYTF. DNA of the CDR3: TGTGCCTCCAGGCGGGGTTTCGACTATGGCTACACCTTC.

The chain is built from TRBV5-1 and TRBJ2-3, with 11 bases lining up with TRBD1. V dropped 4 bases and J dropped 5; count of bases not matched to a gene: 6. Per germline, CDR1 SGHRS and CDR2 YFSETQ. The CDR3 spans 15 residues. CDR3 DNA sequence: TGCGCCAGCAGCGTCGGACAGGGGGCGGGAGATACGCAGTATTTT. Its protein is CASSVGQGAGDTQYF.

The chain links TRBV19 to TRBJ2-3; possibly TRBD1 for D (5 bases). Germline V gives CDR1 LNHDA, CDR2 SQIVND (reference sequence). The CDR3 covers 16 residues. The V end was cut by 3 bases, the J end by 5 bases, with 18 bases between. CDR3 region: CASSIVGHTVGDTQYF. The DNA of the CDR3 is TGTGCCAGTAGTATTGTCGGACATACCGTGGGAGATACGCAGTATTTT.

The J gene is TRBJ2-3, the V gene TRBV27; 11 bases align to TRBD2. The V gene end was trimmed by 6 bases and the J gene end by 6 bases; junction bases not matched to a gene: 5. The CDR3 totals 14 residues. Per germline, CDR1 MNHEY and CDR2 SMNVEV (reference sequence). DNA for the CDR3: TGTGCCAGCAGGAACGGACTAGCGGGCGATACGCAGTATTTT. Protein sequence: CASRNGLAGDTQYF.

The J gene is TRBJ2-1, the V gene TRBV4-2, with D possibly being TRBD1 (5 bases). The V and J ends lost 0 bases and 7 bases respectively, with 10 bases between them. Germline CDR1 is LGHNA and CDR2 is YNFKEQ. The CDR3 is 14 amino acids. The CDR3 DNA reads TGTGCCAGCAGCCAAGACCAGGGTCGGAATGAGCAGTTCTTC. Translation gives CASSQDQGRNEQFF.

This chain links TRBV5-1 with TRBJ1-3; D call uncertain. Trimming removed 0 bases at V and 0 bases at J, with 16 bases between. Germline assignment: CDR1 SGHRS and CDR2 YFSETQ. This CDR3 is built from 18 residues. CDR3 protein: CASSLAPTKAFSGNTIYF. The CDR3 DNA sequence: TGCGCCAGCAGCTTGGCTCCGACAAAGGCCTTCTCTGGAAACACCATATATTTT. Together with reference TRBV5-1 and TRBJ1-3, the CDR3 gives the full variable domain: KAGVTQTPRYLIKTRGQQVTLSCSPISGHRSVSWYQQTPGQGLQFLFEYFSETQRNKGNFPGRFSGRQFSNSRSEMNVSTLELGDSALYLCASSLAPTKAFSGNTIYFGEGSWLTVV.

This clone was observed once. The chain has TRBV5-8 and TRBJ1-4; perhaps TRBD1 as D (5 bases). V gave up 3 bases and J gave up 5 bases, with 14 bases separating them. The length of the CDR3 is 15 residues. Per germline, CDR1 SGHTS and CDR2 YDEGEE. The CDR3 loop is CASSYSVKGNEKLFF. The DNA for the CDR3 is TGTGCCAGCAGCTACTCTGTGAAGGGGAATGAAAAACTGTTTTTT.

The genes are TRBV5-4 and TRBJ2-5, with D possibly being TRBD2 (5 bases). Trimming stripped 2 bases from V and 6 bases from J, with 17 bases between. CDR1 is SGHNT, CDR2 YYREEE, per germline (reference sequence). CDR3 length: 15 residues. The CDR3 region has the DNA TGTGCCAGCAGCTTACAGAGAGGGCTCGGGAAGACCCAGTACTTC. As protein: CASSLQRGLGKTQYF.

This chain links TRBV18 with TRBJ1-1; TRBD1 might be the D (5 bases). The V end lost 1 base, the J end lost 4 bases, and 10 bases lay between the germline ends. Germline V lookup: CDR1 KGHSH, CDR2 LQKENI. CDR3 length: 14 residues. This CDR3 reads CASSPQGQSTEAFF. The CDR3 nucleotides read TGTGCCAGCTCACCACAAGGACAATCCACTGAAGCTTTCTTT. The complete variable domain, with remaining parts taken from reference TRBV18 and TRBJ1-1, reads NAGVMQNPRHLVRRRGQEARLRCSPMKGHSHVYWYRQLPEEGLKFMVYLQKENIIDESGMPKERFSAEFPKEGPSILRIQQVVRGDSAAYFCASSPQGQSTEAFFGQGTRLTVV.